This T cell receptor (beta chain) was obtained from a study of human T cells and chemical hapten exposure. Indicated time point: pre-sensitization, week 0. Specified treatment: therapeutic diphenylcyclopropenone sensitization with weekly scalp DPC. TCRdb reprocessed the RACE reads with MiXCR, giving one entry per CDR3 protein. The table records about 250,000 distinct CDR3 sequences, roughly 7.7% of them present only once. The length of the CDR3 is 14 residues. Trimming removed 4 bases from V and 5 bases from J, with 13 bases in between. Germline CDR1 is SGHRS and CDR2 is YFSETQ. This clonotype was found a few times.

This chain links TRBV5-1 with TRBJ2-1, with D unresolved. The receptor was derived from a man between 18 and 35 years old with alopecia areata. Some clones in this sample may be carry-over from other donors' samples. The source material was whole blood, sampled in connection with sensitization to the hapten diphenylcyclopropenone (DPC). CDR3 bases: TGCGCCAGCAGCCCCGCCCGATCCAACAATGAGCAGTTCTTC. Translated, it gives CASSPARSNNEQFF.